The 18 T cell receptor beta chains below were found in one sample sequenced in a study of beta chain features in type 1 diabetes. Study outcomes and limitations: Moderate yet significant TCRB CDR3 shortening was seen in Type 1 diabetes patients in all four CD4+ subsets.

As every portion of the isolated RNA was reverse transcribed, the sequencing read expressed TCRB transcripts. Clones were read by immunoSEQ multiplex PCR, and TCRdb kept only the in-frame ones, dropping some. The sample includes 400,000 or so clones, roughly 12% seen only once; the top ten take approximately 0.01%. No antigen has been identified for these receptors. Material: naive CD4+ T cells from blood. The receptor source for this set is a woman aged 18-29 years with type 1 diabetes.

A few counts support this clone. This CDR3 is CASSVGDLISYEQYF. DNA of the CDR3: TGTGCCAGCAGCGTAGGTGACTTAATCTCCTACGAGCAGTACTTC. J is TRBJ2-7 and V is TRBV9; D call uncertain. Per the germline V gene, CDR1 is SGDLS and CDR2 is YYNGEE. This CDR3 comprises 15 residues. V was pared by 0 bases and J by 0 bases, with 10 bases between.

The rearrangement links TRBV5-1 to TRBJ2-1; possible D gene TRBD1, 5 bases. Germline CDR1 and CDR2: SGHRS and YFSETQ. The CDR3 contains 11 residues. Trimming pared 4 bases from V and 13 bases from J, leaving 12 bases between. This CDR3 reads CASSPDSLQFF. CDR3 DNA sequence: TGCGCCAGCAGCCCCGACAGCCTACAGTTCTTC.

A few counts support this clone. V and J are TRBV30 and TRBJ2-3, with 7 bases matching TRBD1. Trimming removed 1 base from V and 11 bases from J; junction bases left unmatched: 6. CDR1 is GTSNPN and CDR2 is SVGIG in the germline V gene (reference sequence). The CDR3 sequence is 12 residues long. CDR3 sequence (DNA): TGTGCCTGGAGTGAGGGGGCGCCAGGGCAGTATTTT. Translating it yields CAWSEGAPGQYF. The whole variable domain, filled in from reference TRBV30 and TRBJ2-3, reads SQTIHQWPATLVQPVGSPLSLECTVEGTSNPNLYWYRQAAGRGLQLLFYSVGIGQISSEVPQNLSASRPQDRQFILSSKKLLLSDSGFYLCAWSEGAPGQYFGPGTRLTVL.

The CDR3 is CASSQELGVNNAQHF. The CDR3 DNA is TGCGCCAGCAGCCAAGAGCTGGGAGTAAATAACGCCCAGCATTTT. V gene TRBV4-3 combines with J gene TRBJ1-5; D is uncertain. The CDR3 sequence is 15 residues long. Between the trimmed V and J ends, which lost 0 bases and 11 bases, there was a span of 17 bases. Germline loops: CDR1 LGHNA, CDR2 YSLEER.

This rearrangement joins TRBV6-5 to TRBJ2-4; TRBD2 might be the D (6 bases). Germline V gives CDR1 MNHEY, CDR2 SVGAGI. The CDR3 has 14 amino acids. V lost 0 bases, J lost 7 bases, and 10 bases lay in between. CDR3 coding DNA: TGTGCCAGCAGTTACTCGGCGGGACGGAACATTCAGTACTTC. Residues: CASSYSAGRNIQYF.

This clone was seen only a few times. In the same sample, other DNA sequences code for this CDR3. This chain connects TRBV9 to TRBJ2-5; no clear D gene. The CDR3 sequence is 13 residues long. From germline, CDR1 is SGDLS and CDR2 YYNGEE. The V gene lost 0 bases and the J gene lost 1 base, with 4 bases spanning the gap. The CDR3 region is CASSVAVQETQYF. CDR3 sequence (DNA): TGTGCCAGCAGCGTAGCCGTCCAAGAGACCCAGTACTTC. The full variable domain, completed using reference TRBV9 and TRBJ2-5, is DSGVTQTPKHLITATGQRVTLRCSPRSGDLSVYWYQQSLDQGLQFLIQYYNGEERAKGNILERFSAQQFPDLHSELNLSSLELGDSALYFCASSVAVQETQYFGPGTRLLVL.

V is TRBV5-1 and J is TRBJ2-3; 8 positions match TRBD2. The J segment lost 6 bases and the V segment lost 0 bases, leaving 6 bases of the junction unmatched. This CDR3 is built from 15 residues. Looked up from germline, CDR1 is SGHRS and CDR2 is YFSETQ. The CDR3 DNA is TGCGCCAGCAGCTTGGAAGGACTAGCTTCTGATACGCAGTATTTT. This encodes CASSLEGLASDTQYF.

Only a few counts were recorded for this clone. The J gene is TRBJ1-1, the V gene TRBV10-3, with D hard to call. V lost 4 bases to trimming and J lost 8 bases, with 8 bases between them. The CDR3 contains 11 residues. Looked up from germline, CDR1 is ENHRY and CDR2 is SYGVKD. The CDR3 DNA is TGTGCCATCAGTGGAGCGGGAGAAGCTTTCTTT. Its protein product is CAISGAGEAFF.

This clone was seen a few times. The chain links TRBV2 to TRBJ1-3; D possibly corresponds to TRBD1 (6 bases). This CDR3 comprises 15 residues. Deletions cut 3 bases from V and 4 bases from J, with 13 bases between. Germline V lookup: CDR1 SNHLY, CDR2 FYNNEI. CDR3: CASSDGTRRGNTIYF. In nucleotides, the CDR3 is TGTGCCAGCAGTGACGGGACAAGACGGGGAAACACCATATATTTT.

V usage is TRBV6-5 and J usage is TRBJ2-3; the D is unclear. CDR3 length equals 13 residues. Trimming left V 1 base short and J 2 bases short, with 4 bases between. Looked up from germline, CDR1 is MNHEY and CDR2 is SVGAGI. CDR3 sequence: CASSYFNTDTQYF. For the CDR3, the DNA is TGTGCCAGCAGTTACTTCAACACAGATACGCAGTATTTT.

In regard to this clone: The same CDR3 arises from other DNA sequences in this sample as well. This chain uses TRBV6-5 with TRBJ2-7; D unresolved. The V gene's germline CDR1 is MNHEY and CDR2 SVGAGI. The germline V and J ends were trimmed by 2 bases and 7 bases, with 9 bases remaining between them. CDR3 size: 12 residues. In DNA, the CDR3 is TGTGCCAGCAGTTACGAAAGAGGAGAGCAGTACTTC. It encodes CASSYERGEQYF.

The chain recombines TRBV6-6 with TRBJ2-5, with TRBD2 identical over 8 bases. This CDR3 contains 16 residues. The J segment lost 5 bases and the V segment lost 7 bases, leaving 15 bases of the junction unmatched. Per germline, CDR1 MNHNY and CDR2 SVGAGI (reference sequence). In nucleotides, the CDR3 is TGTGCCAGCAATCTAAGGCTAGCGGGCCCTGCGGAGACCCAGTACTTC. It is translated as CASNLRLAGPAETQYF.

The gene calls are TRBV4-1 and TRBJ2-6, with 9 bases aligning to TRBD1. The CDR3 extends over 18 amino acids. With V trimmed by 3 bases and J by 1 base, 7 bases remained unmatched. In germline, CDR1 is MGHRA, CDR2 YSYEKL. CDR3 protein: CASSQPGQGVSGANVLTF. The CDR3 DNA reads as TGCGCCAGCAGCCAGCCGGGACAGGGTGTATCTGGGGCCAACGTCCTGACTTTC.

This clone was found a few times. The J gene is TRBJ2-1, the V gene TRBV6-4, with TRBD2 as a possible D gene (5 bases). This CDR3 is 15 amino acids long. V was cut by 2 bases and J by 2 bases, with 10 bases left in between. Germline V gives CDR1 MRHNA, CDR2 SNTAGT. As DNA, the CDR3 is TGTGCCAGCAGTGACGCGGGCACCACCTACAATGAGCAGTTCTTC. This encodes CASSDAGTTYNEQFF.

The chain links TRBV11-2 to TRBJ2-1; perhaps TRBD2 as D (6 bases). CDR3 length: 15 residues. The V gene's germline CDR1 is SGHAT and CDR2 FQNNGV. V dropped 6 bases and J dropped 4 bases, with 16 bases sitting between them. As DNA, the CDR3 is TGTGCCAGCAGAGAAATAGCGGCTTCTTACAATGAGCAGTTCTTC. It specifies CASREIAASYNEQFF.

The chain combines TRBV14 with TRBJ2-2, with 7 positions matching TRBD1. The CDR3 runs to 15 residues. V lost 0 bases to trimming and J lost 7 bases; unmatched junction nucleotides: 5. Germline loops: CDR1 SGHDN, CDR2 FVKESK. CDR3: CASSQDGTVIGELFF. In DNA, the CDR3 is TGTGCCAGCAGCCAAGACGGGACAGTTATCGGGGAGCTGTTTTTT.

This clone was recorded a few times. The chain combines TRBV7-9 with TRBJ2-5, with TRBD1 matching 7 bases. Losses at the gene ends were 0 bases for V and 6 bases for J; bases not matched to a gene: 10. The germline gives CDR1 SEHNR, CDR2 FQNEAQ (reference sequence). This CDR3 has 16 residues. In DNA form, the CDR3 reads TGTGCCAGCAGCTTAGCGCTGACAGGGACGGGAAAGACCCAGTACTTC. It yields the protein CASSLALTGTGKTQYF.

The chain is built from TRBV29-1 and TRBJ2-3; 8 bases align to TRBD1. J was trimmed by 2 bases and V by 7 bases; bases with no gene match: 8. This CDR3 has 14 residues. Looked up from germline, CDR1 is SQVTM and CDR2 is ANQGSEA. The CDR3 here is CSGNGQGDTDTQYF. The CDR3 coding sequence is TGCAGCGGGAATGGACAGGGAGACACAGATACGCAGTATTTT.